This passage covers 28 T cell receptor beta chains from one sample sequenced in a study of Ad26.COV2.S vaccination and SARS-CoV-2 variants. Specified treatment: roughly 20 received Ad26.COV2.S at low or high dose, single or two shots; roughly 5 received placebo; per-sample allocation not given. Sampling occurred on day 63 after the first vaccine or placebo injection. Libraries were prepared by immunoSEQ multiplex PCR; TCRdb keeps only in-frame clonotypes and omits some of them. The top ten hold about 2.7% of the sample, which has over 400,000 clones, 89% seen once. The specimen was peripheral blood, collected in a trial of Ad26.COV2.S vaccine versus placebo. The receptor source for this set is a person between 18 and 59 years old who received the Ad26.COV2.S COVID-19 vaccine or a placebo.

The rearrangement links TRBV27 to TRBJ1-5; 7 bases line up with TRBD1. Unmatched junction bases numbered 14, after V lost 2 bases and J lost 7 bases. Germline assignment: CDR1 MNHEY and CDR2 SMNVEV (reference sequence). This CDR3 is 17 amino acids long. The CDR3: CASSLTYRFTGEQPQHF. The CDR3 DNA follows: TGTGCCAGCAGTTTAACGTACCGATTCACAGGGGAACAGCCCCAGCATTTT.

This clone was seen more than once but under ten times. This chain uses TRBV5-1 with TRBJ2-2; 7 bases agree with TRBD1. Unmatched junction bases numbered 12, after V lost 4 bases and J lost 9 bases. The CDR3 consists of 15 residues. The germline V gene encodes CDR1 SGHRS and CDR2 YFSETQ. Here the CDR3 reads CASSPATGPARELFF. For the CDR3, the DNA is TGCGCCAGCAGCCCGGCGACAGGGCCTGCCCGGGAGCTGTTTTTT.

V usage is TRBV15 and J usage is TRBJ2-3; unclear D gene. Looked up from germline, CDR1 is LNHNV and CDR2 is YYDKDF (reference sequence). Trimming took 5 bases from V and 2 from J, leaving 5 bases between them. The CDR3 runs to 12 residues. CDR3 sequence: CATSRNTDTQYF. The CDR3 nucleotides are TGTGCCACCAGCCGAAACACAGATACGCAGTATTTT.

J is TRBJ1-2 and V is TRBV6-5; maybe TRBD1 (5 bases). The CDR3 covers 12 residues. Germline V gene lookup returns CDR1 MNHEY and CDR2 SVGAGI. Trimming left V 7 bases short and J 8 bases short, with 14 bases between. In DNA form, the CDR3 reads TGTGCCAGCAACGGGGGGGTCTGGGGCTACACCTTC. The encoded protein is CASNGGVWGYTF.

The CDR3 nucleotides read TGCAGTGCTAGTATGGGGTCCGGACAGCCCCAGCATTTT. This codes for CSASMGSGQPQHF. This chain uses TRBV20-1 with TRBJ1-5; D gene ambiguous. The CDR3 totals 13 residues. Germline lookup yields CDR1 DFQATT and CDR2 SNEGSKA (reference sequence). The V end was cut by 3 bases, the J end by 7 bases, with 13 bases between.

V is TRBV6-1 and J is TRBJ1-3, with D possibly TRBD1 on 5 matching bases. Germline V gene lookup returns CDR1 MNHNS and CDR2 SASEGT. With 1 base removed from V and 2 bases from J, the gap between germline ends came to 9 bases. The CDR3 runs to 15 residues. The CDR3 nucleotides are TGTGCCAGCAGTGAAGGTATAGGGGCTGGAAACACCATATATTTT. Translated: CASSEGIGAGNTIYF.

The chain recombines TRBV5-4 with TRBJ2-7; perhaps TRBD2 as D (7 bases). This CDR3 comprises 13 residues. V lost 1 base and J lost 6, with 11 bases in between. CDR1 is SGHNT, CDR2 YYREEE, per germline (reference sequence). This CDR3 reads CASSLRGAGEQYV. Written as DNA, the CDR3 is TGTGCCAGCAGCTTGCGGGGGGCTGGCGAGCAGTACGTC.

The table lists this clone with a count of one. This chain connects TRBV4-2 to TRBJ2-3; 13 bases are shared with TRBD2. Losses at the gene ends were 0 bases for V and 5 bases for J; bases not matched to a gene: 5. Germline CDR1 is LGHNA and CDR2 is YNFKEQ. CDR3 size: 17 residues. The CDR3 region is CASSQEFTSGGGDTQYF. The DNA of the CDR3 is TGTGCCAGCAGCCAAGAATTTACTAGCGGGGGGGGAGATACGCAGTATTTT.

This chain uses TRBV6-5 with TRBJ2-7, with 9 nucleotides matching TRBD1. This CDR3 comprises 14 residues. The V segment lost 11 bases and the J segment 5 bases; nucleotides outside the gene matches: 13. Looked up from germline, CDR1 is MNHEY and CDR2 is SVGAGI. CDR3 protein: CACARDRDVHEQYF. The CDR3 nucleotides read TGTGCCTGCGCGAGGGACAGGGACGTCCACGAGCAGTACTTC.

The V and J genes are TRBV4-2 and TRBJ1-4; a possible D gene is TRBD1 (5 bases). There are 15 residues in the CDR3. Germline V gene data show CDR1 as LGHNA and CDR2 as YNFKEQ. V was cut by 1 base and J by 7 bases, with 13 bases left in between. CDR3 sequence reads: CASSQGGRESEKLFF. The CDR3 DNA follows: TGTGCCAGCAGCCAAGGAGGCAGGGAATCTGAAAAACTGTTTTTT.

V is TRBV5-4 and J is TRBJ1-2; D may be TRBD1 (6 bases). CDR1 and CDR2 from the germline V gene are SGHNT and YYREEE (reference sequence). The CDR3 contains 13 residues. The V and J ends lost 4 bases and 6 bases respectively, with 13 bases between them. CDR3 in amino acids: CASSPTGTNGYTF. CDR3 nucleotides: TGTGCCAGCAGCCCGACAGGTACGAATGGCTACACCTTC.

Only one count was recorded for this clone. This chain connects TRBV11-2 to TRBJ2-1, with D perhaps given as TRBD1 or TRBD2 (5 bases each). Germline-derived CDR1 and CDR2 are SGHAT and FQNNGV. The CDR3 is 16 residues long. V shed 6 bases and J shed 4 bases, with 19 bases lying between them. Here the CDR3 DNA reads TGTGCCAGCAGGATAGTCGTCGGGGCTTCTTACAATGAGCAGTTCTTC. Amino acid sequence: CASRIVVGASYNEQFF.

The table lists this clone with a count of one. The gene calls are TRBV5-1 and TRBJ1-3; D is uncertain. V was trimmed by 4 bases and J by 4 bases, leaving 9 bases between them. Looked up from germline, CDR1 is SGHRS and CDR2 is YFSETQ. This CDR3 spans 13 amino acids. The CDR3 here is CASSRDVGNTIYF. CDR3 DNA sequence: TGCGCCAGCAGCCGAGACGTCGGAAACACCATATATTTT.

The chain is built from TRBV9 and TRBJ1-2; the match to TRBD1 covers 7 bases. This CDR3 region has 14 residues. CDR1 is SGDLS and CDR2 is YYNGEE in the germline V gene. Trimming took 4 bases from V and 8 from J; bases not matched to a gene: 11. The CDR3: CASSPQGEPRGYTF. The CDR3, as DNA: TGTGCCAGCAGCCCCCAGGGGGAGCCAAGGGGCTACACCTTC. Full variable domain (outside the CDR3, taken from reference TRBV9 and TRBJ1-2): DSGVTQTPKHLITATGQRVTLRCSPRSGDLSVYWYQQSLDQGLQFLIQYYNGEERAKGNILERFSAQQFPDLHSELNLSSLELGDSALYFCASSPQGEPRGYTFGSGTRLTVV.

CDR3 amino acids: CASSLAGDYNEQFF. CDR3 coding DNA: TGTGCCAGCAGCTTAGCGGGCGATTACAATGAGCAGTTCTTC. The chain is built from TRBV7-8 and TRBJ2-1; the D is unclear. Per germline, CDR1 SGHVS and CDR2 FQNEAQ. The CDR3 is 14 residues long. Trimming pared 0 bases from V and 4 bases from J, leaving 7 bases between.

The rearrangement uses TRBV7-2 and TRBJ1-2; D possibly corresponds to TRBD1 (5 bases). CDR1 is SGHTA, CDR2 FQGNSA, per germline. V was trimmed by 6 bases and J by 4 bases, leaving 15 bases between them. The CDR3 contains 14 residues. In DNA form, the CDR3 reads TGTGCCAGCAGTCCCCAGGGATCGGGCTATGGCTACACCTTC. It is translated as CASSPQGSGYGYTF.

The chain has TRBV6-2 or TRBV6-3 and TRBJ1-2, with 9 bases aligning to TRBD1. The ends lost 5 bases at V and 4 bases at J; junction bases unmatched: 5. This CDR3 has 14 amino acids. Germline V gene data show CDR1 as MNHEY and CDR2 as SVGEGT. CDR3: CASSLTGGSYGYTF. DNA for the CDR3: TGTGCCAGCAGTCTGACAGGGGGATCCTATGGCTACACCTTC.

This CDR3 reads CASSSFPPLAESNTGELFF. CDR3 bases: TGTGCCAGCAGTTCATTCCCCCCCCTGGCGGAGTCGAACACCGGGGAGCTGTTTTTT. The V call is TRBV27, the J call TRBJ2-2; D remains ambiguous. The germline V gene has CDR1 MNHEY and CDR2 SMNVEV (reference sequence). Trimming shortened V by 4 bases and J by 0 bases, and 21 bases separated the two germline ends. This CDR3 is built from 19 residues.

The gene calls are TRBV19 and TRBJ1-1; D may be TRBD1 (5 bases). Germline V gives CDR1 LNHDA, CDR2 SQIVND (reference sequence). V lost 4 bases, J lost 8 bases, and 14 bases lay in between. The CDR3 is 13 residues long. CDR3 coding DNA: TGTGCCAGTAGTACCGGGGGAGGTCCGGAAGCTTTCTTT. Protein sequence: CASSTGGGPEAFF. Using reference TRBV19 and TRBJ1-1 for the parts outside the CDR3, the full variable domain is DGGITQSPKYLFRKEGQNVTLSCEQNLNHDAMYWYRQDPGQGLRLIYYSQIVNDFQKGDIAEGYSVSREKKESFPLTVTSAQKNPTAFYLCASSTGGGPEAFFGQGTRLTVV.

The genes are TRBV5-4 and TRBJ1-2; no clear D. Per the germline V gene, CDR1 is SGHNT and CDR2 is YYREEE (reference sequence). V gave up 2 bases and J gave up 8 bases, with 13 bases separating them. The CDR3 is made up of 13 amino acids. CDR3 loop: CASSFLRGEGYTF. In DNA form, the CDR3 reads TGTGCCAGCAGCTTCCTCCGGGGAGAGGGCTACACCTTC.

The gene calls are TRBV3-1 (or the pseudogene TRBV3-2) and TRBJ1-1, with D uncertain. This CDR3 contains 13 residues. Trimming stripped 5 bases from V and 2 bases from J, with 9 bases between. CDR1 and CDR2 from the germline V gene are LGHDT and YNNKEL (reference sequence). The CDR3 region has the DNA TGTGCCAGCAGCATCGGGATTAACACTGAAGCTTTCTTT. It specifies CASSIGINTEAFF.

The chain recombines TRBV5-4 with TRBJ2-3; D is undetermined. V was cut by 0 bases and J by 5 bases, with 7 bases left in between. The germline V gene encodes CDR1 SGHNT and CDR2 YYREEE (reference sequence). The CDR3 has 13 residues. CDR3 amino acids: CASSLARKDTQYF. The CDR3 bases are TGTGCCAGCAGCTTGGCCAGAAAAGATACGCAGTATTTT.

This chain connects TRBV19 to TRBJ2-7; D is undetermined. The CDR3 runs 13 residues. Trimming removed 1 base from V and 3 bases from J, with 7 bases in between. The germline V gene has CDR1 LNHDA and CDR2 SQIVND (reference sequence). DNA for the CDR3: TGTGCCAGTAGTATAGCAGAAGGCTACGAGCAGTACTTC. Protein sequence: CASSIAEGYEQYF.

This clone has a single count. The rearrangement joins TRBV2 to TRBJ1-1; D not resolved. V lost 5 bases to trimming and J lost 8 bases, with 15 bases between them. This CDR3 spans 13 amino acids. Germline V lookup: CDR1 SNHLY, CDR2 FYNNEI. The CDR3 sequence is CASSWAVLEEAFF. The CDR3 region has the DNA TGTGCCAGCAGTTGGGCAGTGTTAGAAGAAGCTTTCTTT.

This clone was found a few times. The CDR3: CASSQEWGLNQPQHF. DNA of the CDR3: TGCGCCAGCAGCCAAGAGTGGGGGCTCAATCAGCCCCAGCATTTT. The chain employs TRBV4-3 and TRBJ1-5, with a tentative D call TRBD1 (6 bases). CDR3 length: 15 residues. V was pared by 0 bases and J by 3 bases, with 9 bases between. CDR1 is LGHNA and CDR2 is YSLEER in the germline V gene.

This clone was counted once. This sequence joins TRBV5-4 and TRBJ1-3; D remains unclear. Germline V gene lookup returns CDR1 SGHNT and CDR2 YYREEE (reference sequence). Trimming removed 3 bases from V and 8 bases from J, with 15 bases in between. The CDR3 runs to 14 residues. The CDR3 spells CASSSRTDGDTIYF. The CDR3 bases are TGTGCCAGCAGCTCGCGGACGGACGGGGACACCATATATTTT.

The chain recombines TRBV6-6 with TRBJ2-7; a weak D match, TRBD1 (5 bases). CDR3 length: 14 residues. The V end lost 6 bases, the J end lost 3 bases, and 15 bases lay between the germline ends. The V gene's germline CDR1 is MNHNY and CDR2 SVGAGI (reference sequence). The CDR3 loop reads CASSSRQTLYEQYF. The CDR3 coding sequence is TGTGCCAGCAGCTCGAGACAGACCCTCTACGAGCAGTACTTC.

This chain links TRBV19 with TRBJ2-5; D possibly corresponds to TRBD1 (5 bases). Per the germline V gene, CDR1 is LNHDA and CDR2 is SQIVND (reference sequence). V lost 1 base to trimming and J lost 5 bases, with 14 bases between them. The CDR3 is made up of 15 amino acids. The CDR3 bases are TGTGCCAGTAGTATAGGCAGGGTGGCGGCGGAGACCCAGTACTTC. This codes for CASSIGRVAAETQYF. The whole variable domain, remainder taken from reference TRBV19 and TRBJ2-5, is DGGITQSPKYLFRKEGQNVTLSCEQNLNHDAMYWYRQDPGQGLRLIYYSQIVNDFQKGDIAEGYSVSREKKESFPLTVTSAQKNPTAFYLCASSIGRVAAETQYFGPGTRLLVL.